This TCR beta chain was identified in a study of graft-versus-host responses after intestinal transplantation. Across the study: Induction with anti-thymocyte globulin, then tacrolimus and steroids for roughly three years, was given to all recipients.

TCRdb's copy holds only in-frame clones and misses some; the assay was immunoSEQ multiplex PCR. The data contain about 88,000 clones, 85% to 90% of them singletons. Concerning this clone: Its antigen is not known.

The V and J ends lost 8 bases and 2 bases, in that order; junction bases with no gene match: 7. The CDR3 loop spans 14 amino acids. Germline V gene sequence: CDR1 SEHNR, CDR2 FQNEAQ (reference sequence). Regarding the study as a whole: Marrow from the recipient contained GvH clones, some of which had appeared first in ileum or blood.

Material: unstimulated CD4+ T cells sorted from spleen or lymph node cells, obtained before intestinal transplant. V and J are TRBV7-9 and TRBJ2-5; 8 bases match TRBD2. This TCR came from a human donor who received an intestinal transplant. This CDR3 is CASRPGGGQETQYF. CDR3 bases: TGTGCCAGCCGGCCGGGCGGGGGGCAAGAGACCCAGTACTTC.